The 8 T cell receptor beta chains below all came from one sample that was sequenced in a study of blood T cell repertoires in COVID-19. Only in-frame clones appear in the TCRdb table, and some are missing; sequencing was by immunoSEQ multiplex PCR. The sample consists of 250,000 to 350,000 clones, about nine tenths of them appearing once. Material for sequencing was peripheral blood. The receptors derive from a woman in her twenties or thirties with active or convalescent COVID-19.

The rearrangement links TRBV2 to TRBJ2-7, with D uncertain. Trimming removed 5 bases from V and 6 bases from J, with 8 bases in between. This CDR3 is built from 11 residues. The germline V gene encodes CDR1 SNHLY and CDR2 FYNNEI. CDR3 residues: CASSSLREQYF. The CDR3, as DNA: TGTGCCAGCAGTTCGTTGCGCGAGCAGTACTTC.

This chain links TRBV3-1 (or the pseudogene TRBV3-2) with TRBJ2-5; D is unclear. The ends were cut back, 0 bases at V and 5 bases at J, with 7 bases in the middle. This CDR3 has 13 residues. Germline V gene sequence: CDR1 LGHDT, CDR2 YNNKEL (reference sequence). The CDR3 region is CASSQDYRETQYF. CDR3 nucleotides: TGTGCCAGCAGCCAAGATTACCGGGAGACCCAGTACTTC.

The chain employs TRBV28 and TRBJ1-5, with 8 nucleotides matching TRBD1. Germline V gives CDR1 MDHEN, CDR2 SYDVKM. The CDR3 loop spans 15 amino acids. The J segment lost 7 bases and the V segment lost 5 bases, leaving 10 bases of the junction unmatched. Here the CDR3 reads CASSPRDRGRQPQHF. The CDR3 region has the DNA TGTGCCAGCAGTCCAAGAGACAGGGGTAGGCAGCCCCAGCATTTT.

The chain uses TRBV19 and TRBJ1-5, with D perhaps TRBD1 (5 bases). The CDR3 sequence is 15 residues long. V lost 7 bases, J lost 7 bases, and 20 bases lay in between. CDR1 LNHDA and CDR2 SQIVND come from the germline V gene (reference sequence). CDR3 in amino acids: CASTAGGGSGQPQHF. As DNA, the CDR3 is TGTGCCAGTACGGCGGGAGGAGGGTCAGGGCAGCCCCAGCATTTT. Full variable domain (outside the CDR3, taken from reference TRBV19 and TRBJ1-5): DGGITQSPKYLFRKEGQNVTLSCEQNLNHDAMYWYRQDPGQGLRLIYYSQIVNDFQKGDIAEGYSVSREKKESFPLTVTSAQKNPTAFYLCASTAGGGSGQPQHFGDGTRLSIL.

The genes are TRBV29-1 and TRBJ1-2; TRBD1 agrees at 10 bases. The germline gives CDR1 SQVTM, CDR2 ANQGSEA. The ends lost 6 bases at V and 5 bases at J; junction bases unmatched: 9. CDR3 length: 14 residues. The DNA for the CDR3 is TGCAGCGTGAAAATCCGGGACAGGGGATATGGCTACACCTTC. Its protein is CSVKIRDRGYGYTF.

J is TRBJ1-6 and V is TRBV6-1; tentative D call: TRBD1 (5 bases). V was shortened by 4 bases and J by 0 bases, with 16 bases between the two germline ends. Germline loops: CDR1 MNHNS, CDR2 SASEGT. CDR3 length: 18 residues. CDR3 in DNA: TGTGCCAGCAGTGCCCCGGAAGGGGAATTCTCCTATAATTCACCCCTCCACTTT. It is translated as CASSAPEGEFSYNSPLHF.

This clone was observed a few times. The rearrangement links TRBV9 to TRBJ1-4, with D possibly matching TRBD1 (5 bases). CDR1 is SGDLS, CDR2 YYNGEE, per germline. V lost 0 bases and J 8 bases, leaving 11 bases between the germline ends. This CDR3 comprises 14 residues. The CDR3 nucleotides read TGTGCCAGCAGCGTAGCCGGGGGTCGCGAAAAACTGTTTTTT. Its translation is CASSVAGGREKLFF.

The J gene is TRBJ2-1, the V gene TRBV28, with D possibly TRBD1 on 6 matching bases. The CDR3 has 15 amino acids. Between the trimmed V and J ends, which lost 6 bases and 5 bases, there was a span of 17 bases. Germline-derived CDR1 and CDR2 are MDHEN and SYDVKM. The CDR3 DNA reads TGTGCCAGCAGCCCCGACAGGAGCTTCCACAATGAGCAGTTCTTC. Protein sequence: CASSPDRSFHNEQFF.